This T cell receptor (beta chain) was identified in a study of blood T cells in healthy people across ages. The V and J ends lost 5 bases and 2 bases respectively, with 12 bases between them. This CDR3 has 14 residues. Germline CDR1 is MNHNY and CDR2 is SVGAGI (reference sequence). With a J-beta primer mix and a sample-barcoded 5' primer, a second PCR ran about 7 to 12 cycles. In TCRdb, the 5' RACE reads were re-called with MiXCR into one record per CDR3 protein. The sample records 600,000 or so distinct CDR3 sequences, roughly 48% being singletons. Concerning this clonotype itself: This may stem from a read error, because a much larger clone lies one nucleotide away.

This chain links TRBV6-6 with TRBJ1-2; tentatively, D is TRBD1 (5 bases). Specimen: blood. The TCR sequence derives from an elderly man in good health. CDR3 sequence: CASSASGNNYGYTF. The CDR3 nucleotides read TGTGCCAGCAGTGCTTCAGGGAACAACTATGGCTACACCTTC.